Presented here are 25 T cell receptor beta chains from one specimen sequenced in a study of human T cells and chemical hapten exposure. Time point noted: patch test 1, 2 weeks after DPC sensitization. The treatment was: therapeutic diphenylcyclopropenone sensitization with weekly scalp DPC. TCRdb processed the RACE reads anew with MiXCR; each CDR3 protein has one entry. The sample gives 380,000 or so distinct CDR3 sequences, approximately 5% of which show up once; under 3% is in the top ten. Sequencing used whole blood, obtained in connection with sensitization to the hapten diphenylcyclopropenone (DPC). Receptors originate from a woman in her forties or fifties with alopecia areata. Some clones in this sample may be carry-over from other donors' samples.

The rearrangement uses TRBV7-2 and TRBJ2-3; 9 bases agree with TRBD2. The CDR3 is made up of 16 amino acids. Germline assignment: CDR1 SGHTA and CDR2 FQGNSA. Trimming at V came to 5 bases and at J to 5 bases, leaving 11 bases not matched to a gene. The CDR3: CASSKRAGGPGDTQYF. The CDR3 DNA is TGTGCCAGCAGCAAACGGGCGGGAGGGCCCGGAGATACGCAGTATTTT.

This clonotype occurred many times. The V and J genes are TRBV9 and TRBJ2-1; possibly TRBD1 or TRBD2 for D (5 bases each). This CDR3 comprises 16 residues. V lost 0 bases and J 5 bases, leaving 15 bases between the germline ends. Germline CDR1 and CDR2: SGDLS and YYNGEE. The CDR3 DNA is TGTGCCAGCAGCGTAGTAATGGGCAGGGACGACAATGAGCAGTTCTTC. It is translated as CASSVVMGRDDNEQFF.

This clonotype was picked up a small number of times. The chain has TRBV6-6 and TRBJ2-2, with D maybe TRBD1 (6 bases). This CDR3 comprises 17 residues. The V end was cut by 7 bases, the J end by 3 bases, with 21 bases between. The V gene's germline CDR1 is MNHNY and CDR2 SVGAGI (reference sequence). The CDR3 DNA is TGTGCCAGCACCCCACAGGGCTTGGGCACTCACACCGGGGAGCTGTTTTTT. Amino acids: CASTPQGLGTHTGELFF.

This chain joins TRBV7-6 and TRBJ1-2; 8 bases are shared with TRBD1. There are 14 residues in the CDR3. V gave up 0 bases and J gave up 7 bases; unmatched junction bases: 4. Per the germline V gene, CDR1 is SGHVS and CDR2 is FNYEAQ. In DNA, the CDR3 is TGTGCCAGCAGCTTAGCGGGACAGGAGGGTGGCTACACCTTC. This encodes CASSLAGQEGGYTF. The full variable domain, rest sourced from reference TRBV7-6 and TRBJ1-2, is GAGVSQSPRYKVTKRGQDVALRCDPISGHVSLYWYRQALGQGPEFLTYFNYEAQQDKSGLPNDRFSAERPEGSISTLTIQRTEQRDSAMYRCASSLAGQEGGYTFGSGTRLTVV.

V and J are TRBV18 and TRBJ2-3; TRBD1 aligns across 10 bases. V dropped 6 bases and J dropped 5; count of bases not matched to a gene: 8. Germline assignment: CDR1 KGHSH and CDR2 LQKENI. This CDR3 comprises 15 residues. The CDR3 loop is CASSGTGAAGDTQYF. The CDR3 DNA sequence: TGTGCCAGCTCCGGGACAGGGGCGGCAGGAGATACGCAGTATTTT.

This clonotype was seen ten or more times. The gene calls are TRBV29-1 and TRBJ2-3, with D perhaps TRBD1 (6 bases). The CDR3 runs 16 residues. Trimming pared 7 bases from V and 4 bases from J, leaving 24 bases between. Germline assignment: CDR1 SQVTM and CDR2 ANQGSEA. The CDR3 sequence: CSANDRRVLRADTQYF. In nucleotides, the CDR3 is TGCAGCGCAAATGACAGGCGGGTCTTGAGAGCAGATACGCAGTATTTT.

This clonotype was detected many times. V and J are TRBV12-3 or TRBV12-4 and TRBJ1-5; 8 nucleotides line up with TRBD1. The CDR3 totals 14 residues. V was clipped by 6 bases and J by 4 bases; unmatched bases: 5. CDR3 sequence: CASRYRQGNQPQHF. The CDR3 region has the DNA TGTGCCAGCAGGTATCGACAGGGGAATCAGCCCCAGCATTTT.

This clonotype occurred a few times. This sequence joins TRBV7-9 and TRBJ2-5; TRBD2 might be the D (6 bases). Trimming shortened V by 7 bases and J by 2 bases, and 11 bases separated the two germline ends. The CDR3 is 13 residues long. The V gene's germline CDR1 is SEHNR and CDR2 FQNEAQ (reference sequence). The CDR3 reads CASNPGLQETQYF. CDR3 coding DNA: TGTGCCAGCAACCCGGGACTTCAAGAGACCCAGTACTTC.

This clonotype was recorded a few times. This chain connects TRBV3-1 to TRBJ2-6, with D hard to call. CDR1 and CDR2 (germline): LGHDT, YNNKEL (reference sequence). V lost 4 bases to trimming and J lost 0 bases, with 16 bases between them. This CDR3 contains 18 residues. CDR3 coding DNA: TGTGCCAGCAGCCCCCCGTCCCGGGCCGTCTCTGGGGCCAACGTCCTGACTTTC. It translates to CASSPPSRAVSGANVLTF.

This clonotype was counted a few times. The CDR3 here is CASSQQGVVGYTF. The CDR3 bases are TGTGCCAGCAGCCAACAGGGGGTGGTAGGCTACACCTTC. The chain links TRBV7-3 to TRBJ1-2; 8 bases line up with TRBD1. The CDR3 has 13 amino acids. Trimming took 5 bases from V and 8 from J; bases not matched to a gene: 7. Germline CDR1 is SGHTA and CDR2 is FQGTGA.

V is TRBV2 and J is TRBJ1-2; the D gene is possibly TRBD1 (5 bases). V was clipped by 4 bases and J by 6 bases, with 15 bases between them. Germline CDR1 is SNHLY and CDR2 is FYNNEI. This CDR3 region has 14 residues. CDR3 nucleotide sequence: TGTGCCAGCAGTGGGCGGGAGACAGTAGATGGCTACACCTTC. This sequence encodes CASSGRETVDGYTF.

This clonotype was counted ten times or more. This sequence joins TRBV6-1 and TRBJ2-5; D remains ambiguous. The germline V gene has CDR1 MNHNS and CDR2 SASEGT. The length of the CDR3 is 11 residues. V lost 3 bases and J 5 bases, leaving 4 bases between the germline ends. The CDR3 here is CASSDLETQYF. The CDR3 nucleotides are TGTGCCAGCAGTGACCTTGAGACCCAGTACTTC.

The V and J genes are TRBV3-1 and TRBJ1-4; D uncertain. The V gene's germline CDR1 is LGHDT and CDR2 YNNKEL (reference sequence). The CDR3 is 15 residues long. The V and J ends lost 2 bases and 2 bases respectively, with 9 bases between them. The CDR3 DNA reads as TGTGCCAGCAGCCAAAAGCTCGGCACTAATGAAAAACTGTTTTTT. Translated, it gives CASSQKLGTNEKLFF.

V and J are TRBV5-1 and TRBJ2-3; possibly TRBD2 for D (6 bases). V dropped 5 bases and J dropped 5 bases, with 18 bases sitting between them. The CDR3 has 15 amino acids. Germline CDR1 is SGHRS and CDR2 is YFSETQ. CDR3 in DNA: TGCGCCAGCAGTCTATATAGCGGATCTAGAGATACGCAGTATTTT. Its translation is CASSLYSGSRDTQYF. Combining the CDR3 with reference TRBV5-1 and TRBJ2-3 gives the whole variable domain KAGVTQTPRYLIKTRGQQVTLSCSPISGHRSVSWYQQTPGQGLQFLFEYFSETQRNKGNFPGRFSGRQFSNSRSEMNVSTLELGDSALYLCASSLYSGSRDTQYFGPGTRLTVL.

Only a few counts were recorded for this clonotype. The chain uses TRBV5-1 and TRBJ2-7; maybe TRBD1 (6 bases). Germline values: CDR1 SGHRS, CDR2 YFSETQ. The CDR3 loop spans 14 amino acids. Trimming stripped 3 bases from V and 3 bases from J, with 13 bases between. CDR3 protein: CASSYDRNHYEQYF. The CDR3 DNA sequence: TGCGCCAGCAGCTATGACAGGAACCACTACGAGCAGTACTTC.

This clonotype was recorded at least ten times. The genes are TRBV20-1 and TRBJ2-7; weak D call: TRBD1 (6 bases). From germline, CDR1 is DFQATT and CDR2 SNEGSKA (reference sequence). V gave up 4 bases and J gave up 2 bases, with 12 bases separating them. The CDR3 sequence is 13 residues long. The DNA of the CDR3 is TGCAGTGCTAAGGGACACAGTACCTACGAGCAGTACTTC. Translated: CSAKGHSTYEQYF.

This clonotype was counted at least ten times. The chain employs TRBV4-3 and TRBJ2-3; D may correspond to TRBD1 or TRBD2 (5 bases each). The CDR3 runs 18 residues. Germline values: CDR1 LGHNA, CDR2 YSLEER. V lost 3 bases and J lost 4, with 23 bases in between. The CDR3 coding sequence is TGCGCCAGCAGCCAGAGGAACTTTCGGGACCCGGAGTCAGATACGCAGTATTTT. It encodes CASSQRNFRDPESDTQYF.

The V call is TRBV27, the J call TRBJ1-1; a weak D match, TRBD1 (5 bases). The CDR3 totals 16 residues. V was shortened by 6 bases and J by 0 bases, with 17 bases between the two germline ends. CDR1 and CDR2 (germline): MNHEY, SMNVEV (reference sequence). The CDR3 sequence: CASSPGHEGMNTEAFF. CDR3 coding DNA: TGTGCCAGCAGCCCCGGACACGAAGGAATGAACACTGAAGCTTTCTTT.

The chain links TRBV9 to TRBJ2-7; D is unclear. The ends were cut back, 2 bases at V and 1 base at J, with 7 bases in the middle. Per the germline V gene, CDR1 is SGDLS and CDR2 is YYNGEE. The CDR3 sequence is 13 residues long. The CDR3 protein is CASSVEPSYEQYF. The CDR3 coding sequence is TGTGCCAGCAGCGTTGAGCCTTCCTACGAGCAGTACTTC.

Regarding this clonotype: This sequence may be a read error, since a much larger clone differs from it by one base. Lacking the conserved final phenylalanine or tryptophan, this CDR3 likely reflects a read error. The rearrangement joins TRBV18 to TRBJ2-7, with a possible D match to TRBD2 (6 bases). This CDR3 is built from 12 residues. Germline V gives CDR1 KGHSH, CDR2 LQKENI. Trimming took 3 bases from V and 6 from J, leaving 9 bases between them. CDR3 sequence: CASSPSGSEQYL. The CDR3 DNA is TGTGCCAGCTCACCGAGCGGGTCCGAGCAGTACCTC.

This clonotype has ten or more counts. This rearrangement joins TRBV12-3 or TRBV12-4 to TRBJ2-4; TRBD2 agrees at 8 bases. With V trimmed by 5 bases and J by 1 base, 7 bases remained unmatched. The CDR3 is 16 residues long. CDR3 nucleotide sequence: TGTGCCAGCAGTCCCACGGGGGGGCTGGCCAAAAACATTCAGTACTTC. Translation gives CASSPTGGLAKNIQYF.

CDR3 sequence reads: CASSLRDGLNEKLFF. The CDR3 DNA sequence: TGCGCCAGCAGCTTGCGGGACGGACTTAATGAAAAACTGTTTTTT. The V gene is TRBV5-1, the J gene TRBJ1-4; the D gene is possibly TRBD1 (5 bases). V was cut by 1 base and J by 4 bases, with 11 bases left in between. The CDR3 runs 15 residues. Per germline, CDR1 SGHRS and CDR2 YFSETQ.

This clonotype came up many times. V is TRBV7-2 and J is TRBJ2-3; 13 nucleotides agree with TRBD2. From germline, CDR1 is SGHTA and CDR2 FQGNSA. This CDR3 has 18 amino acids. The V and J ends lost 4 bases and 4 bases, in that order; junction bases with no gene match: 11. CDR3: CASSSILLAGGPPDTQYF. The CDR3 DNA reads as TGTGCCAGCAGCTCAATCCTACTAGCGGGGGGGCCGCCAGATACGCAGTATTTT.

This clonotype has at least ten counts. This chain uses TRBV20-1 with TRBJ2-3; possibly TRBD2 for D (5 bases). Germline values: CDR1 DFQATT, CDR2 SNEGSKA (reference sequence). The germline V and J ends were trimmed by 5 bases and 0 bases, with 15 bases remaining between them. CDR3 length equals 15 residues. The CDR3 spells CSAPVIASSTDTQYF. For the CDR3, the DNA is TGCAGTGCTCCTGTCATAGCGTCTAGCACAGATACGCAGTATTTT.

This chain links TRBV7-2 with TRBJ2-1; 9 nucleotides match TRBD1. The CDR3 contains 14 residues. V shed 4 bases, J shed 3 bases, and the junction held 1 base outside the gene matches. The germline CDR1 and CDR2 sequences are SGHTA and FQGNSA. CDR3 in DNA: TGTGCCAGCAGCTGGACAGGGGTCTACAATGAGCAGTTCTTC. Translation: CASSWTGVYNEQFF.